This T cell receptor (beta chain) was identified in a study of T cell responses to AZD1222 COVID-19 vaccine. Comments on this clone: Its specificity is not known.

Clones were read by immunoSEQ multiplex PCR, and TCRdb kept only the in-frame ones, dropping some. The sample yields around 83,000 clones, about 82% seen once. Overall study results and limits: Repertoires were sampled only after the peak T cell response. Rises in breadth and depth of Spike-specific TCRs came after two AZD1222 doses. The study reported that nearly half of spike-specific TCRs target unmutated variant regions.

The receptor was isolated from an adult in good health. The sample was peripheral blood, taken on day 0 of AZD1222 vaccination.

This CDR3 reads CASTGGSLFDTDTQYF. CDR3 nucleotide sequence: TGTGCCAGCACCGGGGGGTCACTATTTGACACAGATACGCAGTATTTT. The chain recombines TRBV2 with TRBJ2-3, with TRBD2 identical over 7 bases. The CDR3 covers 16 residues. Trimming cost V 7 bases and J 2 bases; bases outside gene matches: 12. Germline V gives CDR1 SNHLY, CDR2 FYNNEI.